A selection of T cell receptor beta chains follows, all from one sample in a study of early T cells in non-severe SARS-CoV-2 infection. TCRdb passed the 5' RACE reads through MiXCR, listing each CDR3 protein once. The data hold tens of thousands of distinct CDR3 sequences, with 14% observed a single time. The sequenced sample was whole blood, obtained at baseline. The receptors stem from an adult who was a healthcare worker with PCR-confirmed SARS-CoV-2 infection or an uninfected control (not recorded which). CDR3s include the opening cysteine and the closing phenylalanine or tryptophan. The size of a clone is reported for some rows only, either as once, few or many, or as a class for expanded clones.

>TRBJ2-7|TRBV12-3/TRBV12-4|few
CASTTSVGQSSYEQYF
>TRBJ2-7|TRBV7-9|many
CASSLGLAGGFHEQYF
>TRBJ2-7|TRBV12-3/TRBV12-4|NA
CASSLLAGNEQYF
>TRBJ2-7|TRBV29-1|many
CSVLRATGSEQYF
>TRBJ2-1|TRBV2|NA
CASNRGLANEQFF
>TRBJ2-1|TRBV3-1|NA
CASSQDTMGGNEQFF
>TRBJ2-3|TRBV7-9|few
CASSPRVTDTQYF
>TRBJ1-2|TRBV4-1|many
CASSQDLEDRHYGYTF
>TRBJ1-2|TRBV5-4|many
CASSFSPADYGYTF
>TRBJ2-7|TRBV20-1|NA
CSARPFRSGMNYEQYF
>TRBJ1-1|TRBV13|NA
CASSPRTDNSEAFF
>TRBJ1-1|TRBV6-5|few
CASSYSGQGTEAFF
>TRBJ2-7|TRBV10-3|few
CAISELSSSYEQYF
>TRBJ2-1|TRBV9|NA
CASSVEGLVGNEQFF
>TRBJ2-3|TRBV6-2/TRBV6-3|few
CASSLGGGTQYF
>TRBJ2-1|TRBV11-2|many
CASSLARVEQFF
>TRBJ2-3|TRBV2|few
CASSDRRGVTDTQYF
>TRBJ2-2|TRBV19|NA
CASSGLLNTGELFF
>TRBJ2-1|TRBV20-1|few
CSAPPPGKAEQFF
>TRBJ2-3|TRBV6-2/TRBV6-3|few
CASSYRSTPDRASSTDTQYF
>TRBJ2-1|TRBV28|few
CASSLVLAGQRYNEQFF
>TRBJ2-5|TRBV5-1|NA
CASTRLAPDQETQYF
>TRBJ2-2|TRBV7-9|NA
CASSSPAGTGELFF
>TRBJ2-1|TRBV7-2|few
CASSPPPRSYNEQFF
>TRBJ2-3|TRBV29-1|NA
CSFSGLAGGSGSTDTQYF
>TRBJ1-3|TRBV6-5|few
CASSYSVRGAFGNTIYF
>TRBJ2-5|TRBV7-9|many
CASSSWGSQETQYF
>TRBJ1-5|TRBV6-1|NA
CASSDQGIQPQHF
>TRBJ2-1|TRBV9|many
CASSVGGTTYNEQFF
>TRBJ2-1|TRBV24-1|NA
CATSDQQASGYNEQFF
>TRBJ2-3|TRBV7-8|NA
CASSLGGTSGRFGTDTQYF
>TRBJ2-3|TRBV9|many
CASSGGQLNTDTQYF
>TRBJ1-4|TRBV3-1|many
CASSQDGGEKLFF
>TRBJ2-7|TRBV30|few
CAWSLAGGLREQYF
>TRBJ2-3|TRBV3-1|few
CASSRRQLQGDTQYF
>TRBJ2-3|TRBV2|few
CASSALLEREYF
>TRBJ1-4|TRBV24-1|many
CATSDPREGATTNEKLFF